The sequence of this TCR beta chain was determined in a study of T cells in pancreatic ductal adenocarcinoma. Surgery without prior neoadjuvant therapy was the treatment of the selected pancreatic ductal adenocarcinoma patients. Produced via immunoSEQ multiplex PCR; TCRdb's table is partial and in-frame only. The table lists 16,000 or so clones, under 95% of them singletons, with approximately 15% in the top ten. Germline CDR1 and CDR2: SGHVS and FQNEAQ. Germline trimming cut 5 bases from V and 5 bases from J; bases unmatched to any gene: 11. CDR3 length: 16 amino acids. J is TRBJ1-5 and V is TRBV7-8; 8 nucleotides match TRBD1. The sequenced sample consisted of PBMCs. The clonotype originates from a human donor with pancreatic ductal adenocarcinoma. CDR3 region: CASSPDRVGWDQPQHF. The CDR3 region has the DNA TGTGCCAGCAGCCCGGACAGGGTCGGGTGGGATCAGCCCCAGCATTTT.